These 28 T cell receptor beta chains share one sample of origin, sequenced in a study of CD8+ T cells in alopecia areata. Sequencing templates came from extracted RNA that was reverse transcribed into cDNA. Using immunoSEQ multiplex PCR, the repertoire was profiled, and TCRdb retains in-frame clones only, with some absent. The table shows about 250,000 clones, with 45% to 70% occurring only once. Treatment in this sample: oral pan-JAK inhibitor, 5-10 mg twice daily. The source material was CD4+ T cells sorted from blood, sampled between weeks 51 and 54, from a patient treated with tofacitinib. Receptors were obtained from a human donor with alopecia areata.

The gene calls are TRBV21-1 and TRBJ2-7; the table's TRBD1 call for D was not verified on the DNA. TRBV21-1 is designated a pseudogene. The CDR3 totals 12 residues. In DNA form, the CDR3 reads TGTGCCCCCCATTTGCAGAACTACGAGCAGTACTTC. Translation: CAPHLQNYEQYF.

The chain has TRBV30 and TRBJ1-6; a weak D match, TRBD1 (6 bases). There are 14 residues in the CDR3. CDR1 is GTSNPN and CDR2 is SVGIG in the germline V gene (reference sequence). V lost 0 bases, J lost 7 bases, and 10 bases lay in between. This chain's CDR3 is CAWSVRGGNSPLHF. As DNA, the CDR3 is TGTGCCTGGAGTGTTAGGGGGGGGAATTCACCCCTCCACTTT.

The rearrangement links TRBV6-6 to TRBJ2-1; 10 bases are a match to TRBD1. CDR3 size: 16 residues. V shed 8 bases and J 3 bases; nucleotides not matched to a gene: 10. Looked up from germline, CDR1 is MNHNY and CDR2 is SVGAGI (reference sequence). CDR3 residues: CASVKGGQGGYNEQFF. Written as DNA, the CDR3 is TGTGCCAGCGTTAAGGGCGGACAGGGGGGCTACAATGAGCAGTTCTTC.

The gene calls are TRBV7-9 and TRBJ2-3; 8 nucleotides agree with TRBD2. The CDR3 is 15 amino acids. Trimming at V came to 4 bases and at J to 4 bases, leaving 7 bases not matched to a gene. From germline, CDR1 is SEHNR and CDR2 FQNEAQ (reference sequence). The chain's CDR3 is CASSWTGTRSDTQYF. CDR3 DNA sequence: TGTGCCAGCAGCTGGACCGGGACTAGGTCAGATACGCAGTATTTT. The whole variable domain, filled in from reference TRBV7-9 and TRBJ2-3, reads DTGVSQNPRHKITKRGQNVTFRCDPISEHNRLYWYRQTLGQGPEFLTYFQNEAQLEKSRLLSDRFSAERPKGSFSTLEIQRTEQGDSAMYLCASSWTGTRSDTQYFGPGTRLTVL.

The chain is built from TRBV9 and TRBJ2-5, with D possibly being TRBD1 or TRBD2 (5 bases each). V dropped 0 bases and J dropped 4 bases, with 10 bases sitting between them. There are 14 residues in the CDR3. CDR1 SGDLS and CDR2 YYNGEE come from the germline V gene. DNA for the CDR3: TGTGCCAGCAGCGTAGTGGGGGTTGGAGAGACCCAGTACTTC. Translating it yields CASSVVGVGETQYF.

V usage is TRBV4-2 and J usage is TRBJ1-1, with a weak D call TRBD1 (5 bases). There are 13 residues in the CDR3. Germline values: CDR1 LGHNA, CDR2 YNFKEQ. Trimming removed 0 bases from V and 5 bases from J, with 7 bases in between. The chain's CDR3 is CASSQDKGTEAFF. The CDR3 nucleotides read TGTGCCAGCAGCCAAGATAAGGGGACTGAAGCTTTCTTT.

This clone was seen just once. This chain uses TRBV29-1 with TRBJ1-2, with TRBD1 as a possible D gene (6 bases). Germline assignment: CDR1 SQVTM and CDR2 ANQGSEA. The CDR3 is 14 amino acids. The V end lost 5 bases, the J end lost 8 bases, and 21 bases lay between the germline ends. CDR3 residues: CSVPLQGIGGGYTF. The CDR3 DNA follows: TGCAGCGTTCCACTACAGGGAATAGGGGGAGGCTACACCTTC.

V usage is TRBV30 and J usage is TRBJ2-2; D is undetermined. The V gene's germline CDR1 is GTSNPN and CDR2 SVGIG (reference sequence). This CDR3 has 11 residues. Trimming cost V 4 bases and J 7 bases, with 7 bases left between them. The CDR3: CAWTKGGELFF. The CDR3 DNA follows: TGTGCCTGGACGAAAGGCGGGGAGCTGTTTTTT.

This clone was picked up one time. V is TRBV2 and J is TRBJ2-3; 13 bases align to TRBD2. The J segment lost 4 bases and the V segment lost 5 bases, leaving 3 bases of the junction unmatched. CDR1 is SNHLY, CDR2 FYNNEI, per germline. The CDR3 has 15 amino acids. CDR3 sequence (DNA): TGTGCCAGCAGTAGACTAGCGGGGGGCTCAGATACGCAGTATTTT. Amino acid sequence: CASSRLAGGSDTQYF.

V usage is TRBV25-1 and J usage is TRBJ2-5; TRBD1 agrees at 11 bases. Germline V gene sequence: CDR1 MGHDK, CDR2 SYGVNS. V lost 6 bases, J lost 5 bases, and 11 bases stayed unmatched. The CDR3 sequence is 16 residues long. CDR3 bases: TGTGCCAGCAGCAGGGGAGGGACAGGGGGTGTGGAGACCCAGTACTTC. The encoded protein is CASSRGGTGGVETQYF. Together with reference TRBV25-1 and TRBJ2-5, the CDR3 gives the full variable domain: EADIYQTPRYLVIGTGKKITLECSQTMGHDKMYWYQQDPGMELHLIHYSYGVNSTEKGDLSSESTVSRIRTEHFPLTLESARPSHTSQYLCASSRGGTGGVETQYFGPGTRLLVL.

The chain uses TRBV10-3 and TRBJ2-7, with 11 bases fitting TRBD2. The CDR3 spans 16 residues. V lost 0 bases and J lost 4; bases outside the gene matches: 5. CDR1 is ENHRY and CDR2 is SYGVKD in the germline V gene. The CDR3 nucleotides read TGTGCCATCAGTGAGTCGACTAGCGGGACACCTTACGAGCAGTACTTC. This translates into CAISESTSGTPYEQYF.

This rearrangement joins TRBV6-5 to TRBJ1-1; tentative D call: TRBD1 (6 bases). Germline loops: CDR1 MNHEY, CDR2 SVGAGI. The CDR3 is 12 amino acids. V lost 7 bases and J lost 7, with 13 bases in between. The CDR3 reads CASTPEGDEAFF. CDR3 nucleotides: TGTGCCAGCACCCCTGAGGGGGATGAAGCTTTCTTT.

This chain links TRBV29-1 with TRBJ1-2; a weak D match, TRBD1 (5 bases). Germline V gene lookup returns CDR1 SQVTM and CDR2 ANQGSEA. The length of the CDR3 is 13 residues. Between the trimmed V and J ends, which lost 7 bases and 4 bases, there was a span of 16 bases. The CDR3 coding sequence is TGCAGCGCTAAGTCGTCAGGGTTCTATGGCTACACCTTC. This translates into CSAKSSGFYGYTF. The full variable domain, in which reference TRBV29-1 and TRBJ1-2 provide the parts outside the CDR3, is SAVISQKPSRDICQRGTSLTIQCQVDSQVTMMFWYRQQPGQSLTLIATANQGSEATYESGFVIDKFPISRPNLTFSTLTVSNMSPEDSSIYLCSAKSSGFYGYTFGSGTRLTVV.

In its sample, this clone was seen a few times. This sequence joins TRBV30 and TRBJ1-2; 9 bases align to TRBD1. CDR1 is GTSNPN, CDR2 SVGIG, per germline (reference sequence). CDR3 length equals 15 residues. The junction had 11 bases not matched to a gene; V was cut back by 1 base and J by 8 bases. In DNA, the CDR3 is TGTGCCTGGAGTGCCGGGACAGGGTTAAGGAGGGGCTACACCTTC. Protein: CAWSAGTGLRRGYTF.

The DNA for the CDR3 is TGTGCCAGCTCAGCCACAGGGGGCAAAAACATTCAGTACTTC. Its protein product is CASSATGGKNIQYF. This sequence joins TRBV18 and TRBJ2-4; TRBD1 matches at 8 bases. The J segment lost 3 bases and the V segment lost 5 bases, leaving 3 bases of the junction unmatched. CDR3 size: 14 residues. Germline V gene data show CDR1 as KGHSH and CDR2 as LQKENI.

V gene TRBV7-8 combines with J gene TRBJ2-7, with D hard to call. CDR1 and CDR2 from the germline V gene are SGHVS and FQNEAQ. There are 14 residues in the CDR3. Trimming cost V 1 base and J 0 bases, with 7 bases left between them. The CDR3 loop reads CASSLGVTSYEQYF. CDR3 coding DNA: TGTGCCAGCAGCTTAGGTGTAACCTCCTACGAGCAGTACTTC.

This clone turned up a few times. The chain combines TRBV7-9 with TRBJ2-1; D assignment may be TRBD1 or TRBD2 (5 bases each). V lost 1 base and J 2 bases, leaving 9 bases between the germline ends. CDR3 length: 15 amino acids. The V gene's germline CDR1 is SEHNR and CDR2 FQNEAQ (reference sequence). The CDR3, as DNA: TGTGCCAGCAGCTTAGGCGTGGGGGCCTACAATGAGCAGTTCTTC. Protein: CASSLGVGAYNEQFF.

CDR3 DNA: TGTGCCAGCACGACAGAGAACACTGAAGCTTTCTTT. This sequence encodes CASTTENTEAFF. The rearrangement joins TRBV2 to TRBJ1-1; tentatively, D is TRBD1 (5 bases). CDR1 is SNHLY and CDR2 is FYNNEI in the germline V gene. V was cut by 7 bases and J by 1 base, with 7 bases left in between. The CDR3 contains 12 residues.

The chain combines TRBV30 with TRBJ2-3; no reliable D call. V lost 2 bases to trimming and J lost 4 bases, with 19 bases between them. The CDR3 sequence is 16 residues long. Germline CDR1 and CDR2: GTSNPN and SVGIG (reference sequence). CDR3 sequence (DNA): TGTGCCTGGAGTTTTCTGGACCTGACTCGTCCAGATACGCAGTATTTT. This gives the protein CAWSFLDLTRPDTQYF.

The gene calls are TRBV2 and TRBJ1-2; 10 nucleotides align to TRBD1. The CDR3 is made up of 14 amino acids. The V gene's germline CDR1 is SNHLY and CDR2 FYNNEI. With V trimmed by 6 bases and J by 7 bases, 8 bases remained unmatched. Written as DNA, the CDR3 is TGTGCCAGCAGAGTGGGACAGGGGTTAGGTGGCTACACCTTC. This translates into CASRVGQGLGGYTF.

This clone was picked up a small number of times. The chain links TRBV19 to TRBJ1-1, with a tentative D call TRBD1 (6 bases). Trimming took 4 bases from V and 1 from J, leaving 13 bases between them. The CDR3 loop spans 15 amino acids. Germline V gene lookup returns CDR1 LNHDA and CDR2 SQIVND (reference sequence). The DNA of the CDR3 is TGTGCCAGTAGTAAAGGAGGGACACCGAACACTGAAGCTTTCTTT. Translated: CASSKGGTPNTEAFF.

The V call is TRBV9, the J call TRBJ1-5; possible D gene TRBD1, 5 bases. V was trimmed by 3 bases and J by 1 base, leaving 8 bases between them. Germline lookup yields CDR1 SGDLS and CDR2 YYNGEE. This CDR3 is 14 amino acids long. The CDR3 DNA follows: TGTGCCAGCAGCGGCCGGGGCAGCAATCAGCCCCAGCATTTT. It is translated as CASSGRGSNQPQHF.

V usage is TRBV2 and J usage is TRBJ2-3; D is uncertain. V shed 1 base and J shed 6 bases, with 5 bases lying between them. The CDR3 runs to 12 residues. Germline V gives CDR1 SNHLY, CDR2 FYNNEI. CDR3 sequence: CASSEEPDTQYF. CDR3 DNA sequence: TGTGCCAGCAGTGAAGAGCCGGATACGCAGTATTTT.

This chain links TRBV6-1 with TRBJ2-2, with D hard to call. Trimming removed 4 bases from V and 2 bases from J, with 20 bases in between. The CDR3 consists of 18 residues. Germline-derived CDR1 and CDR2 are MNHNS and SASEGT. The CDR3 here is CASSVLSTPVFNTGELFF. The CDR3 DNA sequence: TGTGCCAGCAGTGTTCTTTCGACCCCGGTCTTTAACACCGGGGAGCTGTTTTTT.

Note on this clone: Germline is not matched at one junction end, which may reflect a read error. The rearrangement joins TRBV20-1 to TRBJ2-7; TRBD1 or TRBD2 may be the D gene (5 bases each). The germline gives CDR1 DFQATT, CDR2 SNEGSKA (reference sequence). This CDR3 has 9 amino acids. CDR3 protein: CSARRDGLF. The CDR3 coding sequence is TGCAGTGCTAGAAGGGACGGCCTTTTC.

DNA for the CDR3: TGCGCCAGCAGCCGCGGGGGCCGAGGGGAAAAACTGTTTTTT. Amino acid sequence: CASSRGGRGEKLFF. V gene TRBV5-1 combines with J gene TRBJ1-4, with D possibly being TRBD1 (6 bases). Between the trimmed V and J ends, which lost 4 bases and 8 bases, there was a span of 15 bases. Germline V CDR1 and CDR2: SGHRS, YFSETQ. The CDR3 contains 14 residues. The variable domain in full, completed from reference TRBV5-1 and TRBJ1-4, reads KAGVTQTPRYLIKTRGQQVTLSCSPISGHRSVSWYQQTPGQGLQFLFEYFSETQRNKGNFPGRFSGRQFSNSRSEMNVSTLELGDSALYLCASSRGGRGEKLFFGSGTQLSVL.

The chain recombines TRBV5-4 with TRBJ2-2; D remains ambiguous. CDR1 is SGHNT, CDR2 YYREEE, per germline (reference sequence). The CDR3 is made up of 15 amino acids. V lost 0 bases to trimming and J lost 1 base, with 7 bases between them. CDR3 sequence reads: CASSLARRNTGELFF. In DNA form, the CDR3 reads TGTGCCAGCAGCTTGGCCCGCCGGAACACCGGGGAGCTGTTTTTT.

Comment on this clone: Different DNA sequences within this sample yield the same CDR3. The chain is built from TRBV29-1 and TRBJ1-1; D is uncertain. Per germline, CDR1 SQVTM and CDR2 ANQGSEA. V was shortened by 5 bases and J by 4 bases, with 8 bases between the two germline ends. The length of the CDR3 is 11 residues. The CDR3 loop reads CSVSGGTEAFF. The CDR3 DNA reads TGCAGCGTTTCCGGAGGCACTGAAGCTTTCTTT.